This T cell receptor beta chain was sequenced during a study of human T cells and chemical hapten exposure. Overall study context: Sensitization was performed using 2% DPC on a 2 cm by 2 cm upper inner arm skin site.

Described time point: patch test 1, 2 weeks after DPC sensitization. As to treatment: therapeutic diphenylcyclopropenone sensitization with weekly scalp DPC. Patch tests were applied only after blood draws. Points from the study as a whole: In comparison with controls, expanded TCRs gave rise to a significantly larger number of large CDR3 similarity clusters. No change in TCRs above 1 in 1000 frequency was produced by DPC sensitization.

One entry per CDR3 protein, called by TCRdb with MiXCR from the RACE reads. The sample carries 75,000 to 90,000 distinct CDR3 sequences, approximately 8% recorded once. Germline V gene sequence: CDR1 SGHDT, CDR2 YYEEEE. V was clipped by 4 bases and J by 4 bases, with 8 bases between them. The CDR3 totals 13 residues. At least ten counts were recorded for this clonotype. Its specificity is unknown. This chain connects TRBV5-6 to TRBJ2-2; no reliable D call. The sample in question was whole blood, obtained in connection with sensitization to the hapten diphenylcyclopropenone (DPC). The clonotype was recovered from a woman aged 30 to 39 with alopecia areata. Some clones in this sample may be carry-over from other donors' samples. The DNA of the CDR3 is TGTGCCAGCAGCCCTCGCGGCACCGGGGAGCTGTTTTTT. Translation gives CASSPRGTGELFF. Supplemented by reference TRBV5-6 and TRBJ2-2, the full variable domain reads DAGVTQSPTHLIKTRGQQVTLRCSPKSGHDTVSWYQQALGQGPQFIFQYYEEEERQRGNFPDRFSGHQFPNYSSELNVNALLLGDSALYLCASSPRGTGELFFGEGSRLTVL.